Shown below are 7 T cell receptor beta chains from a single sample sequenced in a study of T cell changes during pregnancy in multiple sclerosis (dated 2019 in TCRdb). Receptors were amplified or captured by the immunoSEQ multiplex PCR assay. TCRdb holds this immuneACCESS table with in-frame rearrangements only. Some clones are missing; in checked studies, unresolved V genes explain under half, and the rest has no known cause. Present in this sample are tens of thousands of clones, around 90% of which were seen just once. Roughly 9.5% of the sample is taken by the ten largest. This specimen was peripheral blood, taken after pregnancy. All receptors come from a female donor in good health, enrolled as a control in a pregnancy study.

J is TRBJ2-2 and V is TRBV19, with 13 bases matching TRBD2. CDR3 length: 17 residues. From germline, CDR1 is LNHDA and CDR2 SQIVND (reference sequence). V was clipped by 5 bases and J by 7 bases; unmatched bases: 10. The CDR3 DNA is TGTGCCAGTAGTCCTCCCAGACTAGCGGGAGGAGGCGGGGAGCTGTTTTTT. The encoded protein is CASSPPRLAGGGGELFF.

This clone was picked up one time. The rearrangement uses TRBV5-1 and TRBJ2-7, with TRBD2 matching 7 bases. CDR1 is SGHRS and CDR2 is YFSETQ in the germline V gene. The CDR3 runs to 15 residues. With V trimmed by 2 bases and J by 5 bases, 10 bases remained unmatched. The CDR3 sequence is CASSFAGGGYDEQYF. The CDR3 bases are TGCGCCAGCAGCTTCGCCGGCGGGGGTTACGACGAGCAGTACTTC.

The chain joins TRBV9 to TRBJ1-2, with 10 positions matching TRBD1. This CDR3 has 15 residues. J gave up 4 bases and V 3 bases, and 6 bases lay outside the gene matches. The germline V gene encodes CDR1 SGDLS and CDR2 YYNGEE. The CDR3 is CASSAGQGGAYGYTF. The CDR3, as DNA: TGTGCCAGCAGCGCTGGACAGGGGGGTGCCTATGGCTACACCTTC. The variable domain in full, with the rest retrieved from reference TRBV9 and TRBJ1-2, is DSGVTQTPKHLITATGQRVTLRCSPRSGDLSVYWYQQSLDQGLQFLIQYYNGEERAKGNILERFSAQQFPDLHSELNLSSLELGDSALYFCASSAGQGGAYGYTFGSGTRLTVV.

This clone showed up just a few times. The CDR3 loop is CASSGRTGRMNTEAFF. CDR3 nucleotide sequence: TGTGCCAGCAGTGGGAGGACAGGACGGATGAACACTGAAGCTTTCTTT. This chain links TRBV27 with TRBJ1-1; 7 bases align to TRBD1. The CDR3 has 16 residues. V was pared by 5 bases and J by 0 bases, with 9 bases of the junction left unmatched. Germline CDR1 is MNHEY and CDR2 is SMNVEV (reference sequence).

The gene calls are TRBV4-2 and TRBJ2-1; 11 bases line up with TRBD2. The V gene's germline CDR1 is LGHNA and CDR2 YNFKEQ. The CDR3 is 18 residues long. With V trimmed by 4 bases and J by 0 bases, 8 bases remained unmatched. This CDR3 reads CASSLRLAGRSSYNEQFF. In nucleotides, the CDR3 is TGTGCCAGCAGCCTGCGACTAGCGGGACGGAGCTCCTACAATGAGCAGTTCTTC.

DNA for the CDR3: TGTGCCAGCAGTGGGACTAGCGGGGGGGTTCGAGAGCAGTTCTTC. Protein sequence: CASSGTSGGVREQFF. The genes are TRBV5-4 and TRBJ2-1; 16 bases fit TRBD2. From germline, CDR1 is SGHNT and CDR2 YYREEE (reference sequence). The trim removed 5 bases at V and 10 bases at J, leaving 6 bases unmatched. The CDR3 runs to 15 residues.

DNA of the CDR3: TGCGCCAGCAGCTCCTCCCTAGCGGGAGAGCCTTCCTACAATGAGCAGTTCTTC. This sequence encodes CASSSSLAGEPSYNEQFF. This sequence joins TRBV5-1 and TRBJ2-1; TRBD2 matches 10 bases. The ends lost 3 bases at V and 1 base at J; junction bases unmatched: 10. CDR3 length equals 18 residues. Germline CDR1 reads SGHRS; CDR2 reads YFSETQ.